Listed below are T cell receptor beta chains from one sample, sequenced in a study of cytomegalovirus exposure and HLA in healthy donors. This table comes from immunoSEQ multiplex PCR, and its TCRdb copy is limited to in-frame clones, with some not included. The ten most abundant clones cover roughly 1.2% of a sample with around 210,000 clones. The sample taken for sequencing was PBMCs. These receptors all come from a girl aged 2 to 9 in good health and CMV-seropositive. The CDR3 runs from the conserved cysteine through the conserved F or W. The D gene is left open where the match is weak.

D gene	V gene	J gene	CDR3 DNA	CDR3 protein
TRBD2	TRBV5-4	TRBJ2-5	TGTGCCAGCAGCTGGGGACTAGGAGAAGAGACCCAGTACTTC	CASSWGLGEETQYF
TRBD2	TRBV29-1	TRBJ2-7	TGCAGCGCAGGTAGCGGGAGGACCTACGAGCAGTACTTC	CSAGSGRTYEQYF
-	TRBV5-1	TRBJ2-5	TGCGCCAGCAGCTTGGGCGGGACTCAAGAGACCCAGTACTTC	CASSLGGTQETQYF
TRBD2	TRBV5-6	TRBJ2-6	TGTGCCAGCAGCTTGACGGGACTAGGGGAGTCTGGGGCCAACGTCCTGACTTTC	CASSLTGLGESGANVLTF
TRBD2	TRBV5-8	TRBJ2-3	TGTGCCAGCAGCCGGACTAGCGGGAGGGCAGATACGCAGTATTTT	CASSRTSGRADTQYF
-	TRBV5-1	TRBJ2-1	TGCGCCAGCAGCTTCAGTAGTGGCAGGCGAACCTACAATGAGCAGTTCTTC	CASSFSSGRRTYNEQFF
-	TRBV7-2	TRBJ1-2	TGTGCCAGCAGCGACACAGGGTCCGACCCCTATGGCTACACCTTC	CASSDTGSDPYGYTF
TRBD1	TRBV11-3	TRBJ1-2	TGTGCCAGCAGCCAGCCTTTCATCCAACAGGGGCGAAACTATGGCTACACCTTC	CASSQPFIQQGRNYGYTF
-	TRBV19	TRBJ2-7	TGTGCCAGTAGTAGGAGGGGAAGGGAGCAGTACTTC	CASSRRGREQYF
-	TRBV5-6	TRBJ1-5	TGTGCCAGCAGCCTGCAGGGTTATCAGCCCCAGCATTTT	CASSLQGYQPQHF
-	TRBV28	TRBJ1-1	TGTGCCAGCAGTTTGGCTGCCGACACTGAAGCTTTCTTT	CASSLAADTEAFF
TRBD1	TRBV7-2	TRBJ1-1	TGTGCCAGCAGCTCCCGACAGGGTCGGACTGAAGCTTTCTTT	CASSSRQGRTEAFF
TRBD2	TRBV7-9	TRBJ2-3	TGTGCCAGCATCAGACTAGCGGGAATTGCCGATACGCAGTATTTT	CASIRLAGIADTQYF
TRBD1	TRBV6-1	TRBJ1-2	TGTGCCAGCAGTGAATTAGTTTCCCCGCAGGGGGATGGCTACACCTTC	CASSELVSPQGDGYTF
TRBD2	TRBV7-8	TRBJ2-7	TGTGCCAGCAGCTTAGTCGGAAAACTAGCGGGAGGAGAGCAGTACTTC	CASSLVGKLAGGEQYF
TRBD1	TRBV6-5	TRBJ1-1	TGTGCCAGCAAAGACAGGGTTAACACTGAAGCTTTCTTT	CASKDRVNTEAFF
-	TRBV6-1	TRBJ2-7	TGTGCCAGCAGGGAAAGGGACAACTACGAGCAGTACTTC	CASRERDNYEQYF
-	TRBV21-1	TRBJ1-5	TGTGCCAGCAAGAGAGTAGGACACCCTAGCAATCAGCCCCAGCATTTT	CASKRVGHPSNQPQHF
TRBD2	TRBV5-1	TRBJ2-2	TGCGCCAGCAGCTTGGCCTTGACTAGCGGGACGAACACCGGGGAGCTGTTTTTT	CASSLALTSGTNTGELFF
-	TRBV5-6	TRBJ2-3	TGTGCCAGCAGCTTAGCACAGGGACTACGCACAGATACGCAGTATTTT	CASSLAQGLRTDTQYF
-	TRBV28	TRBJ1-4	TGTGCCAGCAGTTTAAACAGGGTTAAGTCCGAAAAACTGTTTTTT	CASSLNRVKSEKLFF
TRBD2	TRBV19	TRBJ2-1	TGTGCCACCGCCGGACTAGCGGACCTCGATGAGCAGTTCTTC	CATAGLADLDEQFF
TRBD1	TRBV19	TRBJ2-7	TGTGCCAGTAGTACCTGGGGGACAGGACTCCATCAATACGAGCAGTACTTC	CASSTWGTGLHQYEQYF
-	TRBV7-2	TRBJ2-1	TGTGCCAGCAGCCCACGGGGGAGTAGCTCCTACAATGAGCAGTTCTTC	CASSPRGSSSYNEQFF
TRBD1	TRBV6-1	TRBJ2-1	TGTGCCAGCAGTGACCGGGACAGGGGCAATGAGCAGTTCTTC	CASSDRDRGNEQFF
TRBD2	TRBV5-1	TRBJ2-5	TGCGCCAGCAGCTCCGCGCGGCGGGAGGTTATTGAGACCCAGTACTTC	CASSSARREVIETQYF
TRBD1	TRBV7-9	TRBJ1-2	TGTGCCAGCAGCACATGGACAGGGGATTATGGCTACACCTTC	CASSTWTGDYGYTF
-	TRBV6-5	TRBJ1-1	TGTGCCAGCAGCCCCGGGACAACGAACACTGAAGCTTTCTTT	CASSPGTTNTEAFF
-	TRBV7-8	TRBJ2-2	TGTGCCAGCAGCCCACGGACAGTTAACACCGGGGAGCTGTTTTTT	CASSPRTVNTGELFF
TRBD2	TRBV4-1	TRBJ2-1	TGCGCCAGCAGCCAGATTAGCGGGAATGAGCAGTTCTTC	CASSQISGNEQFF
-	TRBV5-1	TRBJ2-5	TGCGCCAGCAGCCAGAGGGGGATGGGCCAAGAGACCCAGTACTTC	CASSQRGMGQETQYF
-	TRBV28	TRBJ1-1	TGTGCCAGCAGATCATACCCTCAGGGGTGGTTTTCGAACACTGAAGCTTTCTTT	CASRSYPQGWFSNTEAFF
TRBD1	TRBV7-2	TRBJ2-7	TGTGCCAGCAGCATCGTGGGACAGGGATGGGACGAGCAGTACTTC	CASSIVGQGWDEQYF